A few counts support the clone carrying this TCR beta chain. Its antigen is currently unknown. TCR beta cDNA libraries had unique molecular identifiers. TCRdb itself ran the PCR reads through MiXCR, one entry per CDR3 protein. The table lists hundreds of thousands of distinct CDR3 sequences, less than 40% of them singletons. This CDR3 region has 16 residues. Germline CDR1 SGHTA, CDR2 FQGNSA. The V segment lost 3 bases and the J segment 7 bases; nucleotides outside the gene matches: 9. The data were obtained in a study of post-analysis software for immune sequencing data. General observations from the study: Patients used a handful of TRBV segments, including TRBV5-6, TRBV5-1 and TRBV20-1, more often than controls.

The V and J genes are TRBV7-2 and TRBJ2-7; 13 bases map to TRBD2. Source material: blood. This receptor was taken from a girl under 18 with multiple sclerosis. The CDR3 sequence: CASSFFGLAGAGEQYF. CDR3 coding DNA: TGTGCCAGCAGCTTCTTTGGACTAGCGGGGGCCGGGGAGCAGTACTTC.